The rows below give T cell receptor beta chains drawn from one sample of a study of blood T cell repertoires in COVID-19. Assay: immunoSEQ multiplex PCR; the TCRdb copy retains only in-frame clones and omits some. This table holds roughly 190,000 clones, about 88% found once. Sequencing was performed on peripheral blood. These receptors all come from a man aged 25 to 40 with active or convalescent COVID-19. Each CDR3 is given with its conserved first and last residue. A D gene is named only where the DNA matches it firmly. Size tells how often a clone was seen (once, few, many) or the class of an expanded clone, and some rows leave it out.

J: TRBJ1-5
V: TRBV24-1
D: -
size: -
CDR3: CATSDATGFSNQPQHF
DNA: TGTGCCACCAGTGACGCTACAGGGTTTAGCAATCAGCCCCAGCATTTT

J: TRBJ1-3
V: TRBV7-8
D: -
size: -
CDR3: CASSPGNTIYF
DNA: TGTGCCAGCTCTCCGGGAAACACCATATATTTT

J: TRBJ2-2
V: TRBV18
D: -
size: -
CDR3: CASSPTGNTGELFF
DNA: TGTGCCAGCTCACCTACAGGGAACACCGGGGAGCTGTTTTTT

J: TRBJ2-6
V: TRBV30
D: -
size: -
CDR3: CAWSVGGGDGLSGANVLTF
DNA: TGTGCCTGGAGTGTGGGGGGTGGTGACGGGCTCTCTGGGGCCAACGTCCTGACTTTC

J: TRBJ2-7
V: TRBV2
D: TRBD2
size: -
CDR3: CASSEVAGVKKGEQYF
DNA: TGTGCCAGCAGTGAAGTAGCGGGAGTCAAAAAGGGGGAGCAGTACTTC

J: TRBJ1-5
V: TRBV18
D: TRBD1
size: -
CDR3: CASSLDRVNQPQHF
DNA: TGTGCCAGCTCTCTGGACAGGGTCAACCAGCCCCAGCATTTT

J: TRBJ1-1
V: TRBV5-1
D: -
size: -
CDR3: CASTLGAGSMNTEAFF
DNA: TGCGCCAGCACCCTGGGTGCCGGGTCGATGAACACTGAAGCTTTCTTT

J: TRBJ1-5
V: TRBV29-1
D: TRBD1
size: -
CDR3: CSVVGQGEGQPQHF
DNA: TGCAGCGTCGTGGGACAGGGGGAAGGTCAGCCCCAGCATTTT

J: TRBJ2-7
V: TRBV10-2
D: -
size: -
CDR3: CASSEGGRWYEQYF
DNA: TGCGCCAGCAGTGAGGGTGGGAGATGGTACGAGCAGTACTTC

J: TRBJ2-7
V: TRBV6-2/TRBV6-3
D: -
size: -
CDR3: CASSWTRRGPAYEQYF
DNA: TGTGCCAGCAGCTGGACGAGGAGGGGGCCGGCCTACGAGCAGTACTTC

J: TRBJ2-1
V: TRBV9
D: TRBD2
size: -
CDR3: CASSLTSSGSESLSYNEQFF
DNA: TGTGCCAGCAGCCTAACCTCTAGCGGGAGCGAAAGTTTGTCCTACAATGAGCAGTTCTTC

J: TRBJ2-3
V: TRBV18
D: -
size: few
CDR3: CASSPLVLLYSTDTQYF
DNA: TGTGCCAGCTCACCGCTGGTGCTCCTATATAGCACAGATACGCAGTATTTT

J: TRBJ1-2
V: TRBV19
D: TRBD1
size: -
CDR3: CASSKTGGVYGYTF
DNA: TGTGCCAGTAGTAAAACAGGGGGCGTCTATGGCTACACCTTC

J: TRBJ1-6
V: TRBV5-1
D: -
size: few
CDR3: CASSLEQGNDSPLHF
DNA: TGCGCCAGCAGCTTGGAACAGGGAAATGATTCACCCCTCCACTTT

J: TRBJ1-5
V: TRBV6-5
D: -
size: -
CDR3: CATGRVGGANQPQHF
DNA: TGTGCCACCGGGCGGGTCGGAGGTGCAAATCAGCCCCAGCATTTT

J: TRBJ1-5
V: TRBV19
D: TRBD1
size: -
CDR3: CASSTGQGAGQPQHF
DNA: TGTGCCAGTAGTACCGGACAGGGGGCGGGTCAGCCCCAGCATTTT

J: TRBJ2-3
V: TRBV12-5
D: -
size: few
CDR3: CATAGGTDTQYF
DNA: TGTGCTACGGCAGGGGGCACAGATACGCAGTATTTT

J: TRBJ1-1
V: TRBV28
D: -
size: few
CDR3: CASSFRPEGLNTEAFF
DNA: TGTGCCAGCAGTTTCCGGCCAGAGGGTCTGAACACTGAAGCTTTCTTT

J: TRBJ1-4
V: TRBV28
D: -
size: -
CDR3: CASSDRSPTNEKLFF
DNA: TGTGCCAGCAGTGACAGGTCCCCAACTAATGAAAAACTGTTTTTT

J: TRBJ1-1
V: TRBV28
D: -
size: -
CDR3: CASSRLRPEAFF
DNA: TGTGCCAGCAGTCGTTTGCGCCCTGAAGCTTTCTTT

J: TRBJ1-2
V: TRBV12-3/TRBV12-4
D: -
size: once
CDR3: CASSFQGDYGYTF
DNA: TGTGCCAGCAGTTTTCAGGGCGACTATGGCTACACCTTC

J: TRBJ2-7
V: TRBV9
D: -
size: -
CDR3: CASSPRDTLSYEQYF
DNA: TGTGCCAGCAGCCCCCGGGACACCCTCTCCTACGAGCAGTACTTC

J: TRBJ2-1
V: TRBV12-5
D: TRBD1
size: -
CDR3: CASGPGTGGTNEQFF
DNA: TGTGCTAGTGGTCCAGGGACAGGGGGTACCAATGAGCAGTTCTTC

J: TRBJ1-5
V: TRBV6-5
D: TRBD1
size: -
CDR3: CASRPGQGGQPQHF
DNA: TGTGCCAGCAGACCTGGACAGGGCGGTCAGCCCCAGCATTTT

J: TRBJ1-2
V: TRBV5-1
D: -
size: -
CDR3: CASSVNRVNYGYTF
DNA: TGCGCCAGCAGCGTAAACAGGGTTAACTATGGCTACACCTTC

J: TRBJ1-1
V: TRBV6-5
D: -
size: -
CDR3: CASSYSEGRNTEAFF
DNA: TGTGCCAGCAGTTACTCAGAGGGAAGGAACACTGAAGCTTTCTTT

J: TRBJ1-1
V: TRBV5-1
D: -
size: -
CDR3: CASRINGNMNTEAFF
DNA: TGCGCCAGCCGCATTAACGGGAACATGAACACTGAAGCTTTCTTT

J: TRBJ2-3
V: TRBV6-5
D: -
size: -
CDR3: CASGTGVSTDTQYF
DNA: TGTGCCAGCGGTACGGGGGTTAGCACAGATACGCAGTATTTT

J: TRBJ1-6
V: TRBV27
D: -
size: -
CDR3: CASSSAGRGSYNSPLHF
DNA: TGTGCCAGCAGTTCCGCCGGGAGGGGCTCCTATAATTCACCCCTCCACTTT

J: TRBJ2-1
V: TRBV4-1
D: TRBD2
size: -
CDR3: CASSHTGGNYNEQFF
DNA: TGCGCCAGCAGCCACACGGGGGGAAACTACAATGAGCAGTTCTTC

J: TRBJ1-5
V: TRBV24-1
D: TRBD1
size: -
CDR3: CATSDSLQGARHQPQHF
DNA: TGTGCCACCAGTGATTCCTTACAGGGGGCGAGGCATCAGCCCCAGCATTTT

J: TRBJ2-7
V: TRBV6-5
D: TRBD1
size: -
CDR3: CASGTGRYEQYF
DNA: TGTGCCAGCGGGACAGGGCGATACGAGCAGTACTTC

J: TRBJ1-1
V: TRBV9
D: -
size: -
CDR3: CASSVSPAPPGFEAFF
DNA: TGTGCCAGCAGCGTCTCCCCCGCTCCCCCAGGGTTTGAAGCTTTCTTT

J: TRBJ2-3
V: TRBV6-2/TRBV6-3
D: -
size: -
CDR3: CASSDLGGGQGKADTQYF
DNA: TGTGCCAGCAGTGACCTGGGGGGGGGCCAGGGGAAGGCAGATACGCAGTATTTT

J: TRBJ2-5
V: TRBV29-1
D: -
size: -
CDR3: CSVRTSIQETQYF
DNA: TGCAGCGTACGAACTAGCATCCAAGAGACCCAGTACTTC

J: TRBJ2-7
V: TRBV30
D: TRBD2
size: -
CDR3: CAWSALAGVSYEQYF
DNA: TGTGCCTGGAGTGCTCTAGCGGGAGTCTCCTACGAGCAGTACTTC

J: TRBJ2-2
V: TRBV7-2
D: -
size: -
CDR3: CASSLVTGGRTGELFF
DNA: TGTGCCAGCAGCTTAGTAACGGGGGGCCGCACCGGGGAGCTGTTTTTT

J: TRBJ1-1
V: TRBV7-2
D: -
size: -
CDR3: CASSLIQGFWGGTEAFF
DNA: TGTGCCAGCAGCTTAATACAGGGTTTTTGGGGGGGCACTGAAGCTTTCTTT

J: TRBJ1-3
V: TRBV6-1
D: TRBD1
size: -
CDR3: CASSEQGGGNTIYF
DNA: TGTGCCAGCAGTGAACAGGGGGGAGGAAACACCATATATTTT

J: TRBJ2-5
V: TRBV24-1
D: -
size: -
CDR3: CATSDRTDGQETQYF
DNA: TGTGCCACCAGTGATCGGACAGACGGCCAAGAGACCCAGTACTTC

J: TRBJ2-2
V: TRBV5-1
D: TRBD1
size: -
CDR3: CASSLEGAVSGELFF
DNA: TGCGCCAGCAGCTTGGAGGGGGCGGTGTCCGGGGAGCTGTTTTTT

J: TRBJ2-1
V: TRBV6-2/TRBV6-3
D: TRBD2
size: -
CDR3: CASSLLAGVRNEQFF
DNA: TGTGCCAGCAGCCTTCTAGCGGGAGTCCGCAATGAGCAGTTCTTC

J: TRBJ1-3
V: TRBV18
D: TRBD1
size: -
CDR3: CASSSATGPKGNTIYF
DNA: TGTGCCAGCTCGTCCGCGACAGGGCCTAAGGGAAACACCATATATTTT

J: TRBJ2-7
V: TRBV11-3
D: TRBD2
size: -
CDR3: CASSLDGLAGSYEQYF
DNA: TGTGCCAGCAGCTTAGACGGACTAGCGGGCTCCTACGAGCAGTACTTC

J: TRBJ1-5
V: TRBV19
D: -
size: -
CDR3: CASTPRGRVDSNQPQHF
DNA: TGTGCCAGTACCCCGCGGGGCAGGGTTGATAGCAATCAGCCCCAGCATTTT

J: TRBJ2-1
V: TRBV13
D: -
size: -
CDR3: CASSRVNEQFF
DNA: TGTGCCAGCAGCAGAGTCAATGAGCAGTTCTTC

J: TRBJ2-5
V: TRBV29-1
D: TRBD1
size: -
CDR3: CSVGPGGTGRETQYF
DNA: TGCAGCGTCGGTCCAGGGGGGACAGGGAGGGAGACCCAGTACTTC

J: TRBJ2-5
V: TRBV5-1
D: TRBD2
size: -
CDR3: CASSVSGGAGETQYF
DNA: TGCGCCAGCAGCGTTAGCGGGGGGGCCGGGGAGACCCAGTACTTC

J: TRBJ2-7
V: TRBV5-1
D: TRBD2
size: -
CDR3: CATPQRSGGDEQYF
DNA: TGCGCCACGCCTCAACGGTCGGGAGGGGACGAGCAGTACTTC

J: TRBJ2-2
V: TRBV24-1
D: TRBD1
size: -
CDR3: CATSDTGQGDTGELFF
DNA: TGTGCCACCAGTGACACGGGACAGGGCGACACCGGGGAGCTGTTTTTT

J: TRBJ2-3
V: TRBV6-1
D: TRBD1
size: -
CDR3: CASSEPGQEPSDTQYF
DNA: TGTGCCAGCAGTGAGCCGGGACAGGAACCGTCAGATACGCAGTATTTT

J: TRBJ1-3
V: TRBV27
D: -
size: -
CDR3: CASSLGQGGGNTIYF
DNA: TGTGCCAGCAGTTTAGGGCAGGGCGGTGGAAACACCATATATTTT

J: TRBJ2-1
V: TRBV10-3
D: -
size: -
CDR3: CAISTGTQYNEQFF
DNA: TGTGCCATCAGCACCGGGACACAATACAATGAGCAGTTCTTC

J: TRBJ1-4
V: TRBV6-6
D: TRBD1
size: -
CDR3: CASSTGTAGEKLFF
DNA: TGTGCCAGCAGTACCGGGACAGCTGGTGAAAAACTGTTTTTT

J: TRBJ1-2
V: TRBV9
D: -
size: -
CDR3: CASSSLPDAAGVDGYTF
DNA: TGTGCCAGCAGCTCCCTCCCGGATGCGGCAGGGGTAGATGGCTACACCTTC

J: TRBJ2-7
V: TRBV6-5
D: -
size: -
CDR3: CASVTGQTFYEQYF
DNA: TGTGCCAGCGTGACCGGACAGACTTTCTACGAGCAGTACTTC

J: TRBJ2-4
V: TRBV3-1/TRBV3-2
D: TRBD1
size: once
CDR3: CASSLGTGGTKNIQYF
DNA: TGTGCCAGCAGCCTCGGGACAGGGGGGACCAAAAACATTCAGTACTTC

J: TRBJ2-2
V: TRBV10-3
D: TRBD1
size: -
CDR3: CAISVGQANTGELFF
DNA: TGTGCCATCAGTGTGGGACAGGCGAACACCGGGGAGCTGTTTTTT

J: TRBJ2-7
V: TRBV6-1
D: TRBD2
size: -
CDR3: CASTLAGVSYEQYF
DNA: TGTGCCAGCACCCTAGCGGGAGTGTCCTACGAGCAGTACTTC

J: TRBJ2-2
V: TRBV5-8
D: -
size: once
CDR3: CASSQSPGAVGELFF
DNA: TGTGCCAGCAGCCAATCCCCAGGGGCGGTCGGGGAGCTGTTTTTT